This T cell receptor beta chain was captured in a study of follicular helper T cells after annual influenza vaccination (dated by TCRdb to the late 2010s). A note on the overall study: Blood was collected on days 0, 7 and 28 after each seasonal influenza vaccination. Six subjects had multi-year samples: four covered two vaccination seasons and two covered three seasons. To look at recall of cTfh clones, some subjects were tracked through successive annual vaccinations covering the 2013-2014, 2014-2015 and 2015-2016 seasons. The 2015 samples were processed right after collection, while the 2013-2014 samples were cryopreserved. One week after vaccination, a second recruited cohort of approximately twelve subjects (Table S1) displayed a similar ICOS+CD38+ cTfh response.

What the time point label conveys for this sample: 2014-2015 season, 7 days after vaccination. TCRB sequencing was used to follow sorted CD4 subsets from the blood of adults before and after they were given the seasonal inactivated influenza vaccine (Fluvarix). To be eligible, subjects had to live in the community and must not have received influenza vaccine in the previous 6 months. Reasons for exclusion included contraindications to influenza vaccine, substance abuse, HIV/AIDS, active malignancy, immunomodulatory medication, and active illness such as respiratory infection. Per time point, between about 35 and 100 mL of blood was sampled. Either Ficoll-Paque PLUS or SepMate separation was used to isolate PBMC. As a non-Tfh comparison subset, CXCR5- memory CD4 T cells were sorted. Cell subsets were sorted from PBMC on a BD FACS Aria before DNA extraction. The library was generated by the immunoSEQ multiplex PCR assay. Adaptive Biotechnologies handled the TCRB amplification, library preparation, sequencing and preliminary bioinformatics at Survey level resolution. Concerning the study's data processing: Clonality was computed in R as 1 minus normalized Shannon entropy; the Gini index was calculated with the R package ineq. The overlap score was defined as the summed counts of shared sequences divided by the total counts of all sequences in both compared samples. Shared-clonotype significance used Fisher's exact test assuming a theoretical repertoire of 10^7 TCRB sequences. As stored in TCRdb, this immuneACCESS dataset retains in-frame rearrangements with V and J assigned. A fraction of the clones does not appear; measured against another copy, unresolved V genes explain less than half of the discrepancy, and the remainder lacks a known reason. V and J calls and clone size are given by that table; D and trimming were obtained from the DNA. The sample profile shows some 10,000 clones; under 90% of them were found once. The ten top clones hold around 0.3% of the sample.

Broader findings and caveats from the paper: ICOS+CD38+ cTfh clonality correlated with the frequency of that population, and its change correlated with the change in circulating plasmablast frequency. Day 7 ICOS+CD38+ clones were most often found later in ICOS-CD38- cTfh, suggesting that subset may serve as a memory reservoir. Undersampling of the much larger non-cTfh compartments could not be excluded when assessing influenza clone enrichment. Successive annual vaccinations recalled a recurring oligoclonal ICOS+CD38+ cTfh response that included tetramer and AIM influenza-specific clonotypes. Rare clonotypes could not be sampled because productive TCRB sequences were recovered from only roughly 9-20% of the analyzed cells.

This clone was observed a single time. This clone's antigen is unknown. Base-call qualities are not available, and no considerably larger clone is one nucleotide away. This receptor was taken from an adult who received the influenza vaccine. The specimen was CXCR5- memory CD4+ T cells sorted from blood, collected 7 days after influenza vaccination. Sample cell subset or site, as interpreted from the label and publication: CXCR5- memory CD4 T cells.

The CDR3 protein is CASSTQGNTIYF. The nucleotide sequence is given as TGTGCCAGCAGCACACAGGGAAACACCATATATTTT. The sequence links TRBV7-9 to TRBJ1-3; the D gene lacks a confident call. There are 12 amino acids in the CDR3, from cysteine to phenylalanine inclusive. Only the CDR3 DNA is retained, 36 bases long and in frame from the first base. V is reduced by 5 bases and J by 4 bases, leaving a spacing of 6 bases between them. CDR1 and CDR2 (SEHNR, FQNEAQ) derive from the germline V gene (reference sequence). The full variable domain, completed from the reference TRBV7-9 and TRBJ1-3 proteins outside the CDR3, reads DTGVSQNPRHKITKRGQNVTFRCDPISEHNRLYWYRQTLGQGPEFLTYFQNEAQLEKSRLLSDRFSAERPKGSFSTLEIQRTEQGDSAMYLCASSTQGNTIYFGEGSWLTVV.